The 11 T cell receptor beta chains reported below all come from one sample, sequenced in a study of T cell responses to AZD1222 COVID-19 vaccine. Only in-frame clones appear in the TCRdb table, and some are missing; sequencing was by immunoSEQ multiplex PCR. The sample includes over 65,000 clones, roughly 94% of them seen just once. The material was peripheral blood, obtained on day 0 of MenACWY control vaccination. These receptors were obtained from an adult in good health.

The chain links TRBV28 to TRBJ2-7, with TRBD1 as a possible D gene (6 bases). V lost 5 bases and J 2 bases, leaving 13 bases between the germline ends. The germline gives CDR1 MDHEN, CDR2 SYDVKM. The CDR3 is 14 residues long. The CDR3 DNA is TGTGCCAGCAGTAACTCCGGGACAACCTACGAGCAGTACTTC. Its protein is CASSNSGTTYEQYF.

The rearrangement links TRBV7-2 to TRBJ1-2; possibly TRBD1 for D (5 bases). The CDR3 is 14 residues long. The germline V and J ends were trimmed by 5 bases and 3 bases, with 13 bases remaining between them. CDR1 SGHTA and CDR2 FQGNSA come from the germline V gene. CDR3: CASSQPQGYYGYTF. In nucleotides, the CDR3 is TGTGCCAGCAGCCAGCCCCAGGGTTACTATGGCTACACCTTC.

The J gene is TRBJ2-3, the V gene TRBV19, with a possible D match to TRBD2 (5 bases). The CDR3 is 13 residues long. CDR1 LNHDA and CDR2 SQIVND come from the germline V gene (reference sequence). V lost 6 bases and J 1 base, leaving 8 bases between the germline ends. Here the CDR3 DNA reads TGTGCCAGTAGGGTTAGCGGCACAGATACGCAGTATTTT. Translation gives CASRVSGTDTQYF.

The J gene is TRBJ1-5, the V gene TRBV7-7; TRBD1 agrees at 7 bases. Trimming cost V 4 bases and J 5 bases; bases outside gene matches: 8. This CDR3 comprises 15 residues. Germline assignment: CDR1 SSHAT and CDR2 FNYEAQ (reference sequence). The CDR3 here is CASSSERQGDQPQHF. The CDR3, as DNA: TGTGCCAGCAGCTCCGAGAGACAGGGCGATCAGCCCCAGCATTTT.

The gene calls are TRBV5-4 and TRBJ2-2; tentative D call: TRBD2 (6 bases). Germline-derived CDR1 and CDR2 are SGHNT and YYREEE (reference sequence). The CDR3 contains 16 residues. Trimming removed 6 bases at V and 4 bases at J, with 19 bases between. The CDR3 bases are TGTGCCAGCACTAAGGGGCAGGGAGGCGCCACCGGGGAGCTGTTTTTT. Protein sequence: CASTKGQGGATGELFF. Full variable domain (remainder filled in from reference TRBV5-4 and TRBJ2-2): ETGVTQSPTHLIKTRGQQVTLRCSSQSGHNTVSWYQQALGQGPQFIFQYYREEENGRGNFPPRFSGLQFPNYSSELNVNALELDDSALYLCASTKGQGGATGELFFGEGSRLTVL.

The chain has TRBV6-6 and TRBJ1-1, with D maybe TRBD1 (5 bases). Germline V lookup: CDR1 MNHNY, CDR2 SVGAGI (reference sequence). This CDR3 is built from 12 residues. Trimming pared 6 bases from V and 3 bases from J, leaving 8 bases between. The CDR3 DNA sequence: TGTGCCAGCAGACTGGGGGACACTGAAGCTTTCTTT. Amino acid sequence: CASRLGDTEAFF.

This clone was observed once. J is TRBJ1-5 and V is TRBV10-3; tentatively, D is TRBD1 (5 bases). CDR3 size: 12 residues. Germline lookup yields CDR1 ENHRY and CDR2 SYGVKD. With 2 bases removed from V and 6 bases from J, the gap between germline ends came to 5 bases. CDR3 sequence (DNA): TGTGCCATCAGTGAGGGGACTCAGCCCCAGCATTTT. Translated: CAISEGTQPQHF.

The rearrangement joins TRBV7-6 to TRBJ1-5; D remains ambiguous. The CDR3 has 13 residues. V gave up 3 bases and J gave up 7 bases, with 10 bases separating them. The germline V gene has CDR1 SGHVS and CDR2 FNYEAQ. CDR3 nucleotide sequence: TGTGCCAGCAGCTTCGACCGGGCCCAGCCCCAGCATTTT. It yields the protein CASSFDRAQPQHF.

The J gene is TRBJ2-5, the V gene TRBV7-9; D not certain. V was cut by 0 bases and J by 5 bases, with 10 bases left in between. Per the germline V gene, CDR1 is SEHNR and CDR2 is FQNEAQ (reference sequence). This CDR3 is 14 amino acids long. CDR3 bases: TGTGCCAGCAGCTTAGCCACCCCTGGGGAGACCCAGTACTTC. Protein: CASSLATPGETQYF. The full variable domain, rest sourced from reference TRBV7-9 and TRBJ2-5, is DTGVSQNPRHKITKRGQNVTFRCDPISEHNRLYWYRQTLGQGPEFLTYFQNEAQLEKSRLLSDRFSAERPKGSFSTLEIQRTEQGDSAMYLCASSLATPGETQYFGPGTRLLVL.

The rearrangement links TRBV29-1 to TRBJ1-4, with TRBD1 matching 7 bases. The germline V gene encodes CDR1 SQVTM and CDR2 ANQGSEA. The V and J ends lost 3 bases and 5 bases, in that order; junction bases with no gene match: 12. This CDR3 spans 16 amino acids. In DNA form, the CDR3 reads TGCAGCGTTGATTTAGGGGCGACAGGGATAAATGAAAAACTGTTTTTT. Residues: CSVDLGATGINEKLFF.

V and J are TRBV5-1 and TRBJ2-5; maybe TRBD1 (6 bases). V was clipped by 0 bases and J by 5 bases, with 11 bases between them. The CDR3 has 14 residues. Germline V gene data show CDR1 as SGHRS and CDR2 as YFSETQ. Here the CDR3 DNA reads TGCGCCAGCAGCTTGGCAGGGGTGGCGGAGACCCAGTACTTC. Translating it yields CASSLAGVAETQYF. Supplemented by reference TRBV5-1 and TRBJ2-5, the full variable domain reads KAGVTQTPRYLIKTRGQQVTLSCSPISGHRSVSWYQQTPGQGLQFLFEYFSETQRNKGNFPGRFSGRQFSNSRSEMNVSTLELGDSALYLCASSLAGVAETQYFGPGTRLLVL.